The 23 T cell receptor beta chains below all came from one sample that was sequenced in a study of cytomegalovirus exposure and HLA in healthy donors. With 60 Vbeta and 13 Jbeta primers, the PCR was carried out. TCRdb's copy holds only in-frame clones and misses some; the assay was immunoSEQ multiplex PCR. The table has 100,000 to 150,000 clones, over 70% seen once. Source material: PBMCs. These receptors all come from a man aged 35 to 55 in good health and CMV-seropositive.

The rearrangement joins TRBV5-4 to TRBJ2-2, with 9 bases lining up with TRBD2. Germline V CDR1 and CDR2: SGHNT, YYREEE (reference sequence). With V trimmed by 5 bases and J by 3 bases, 2 bases remained unmatched. This CDR3 spans 14 amino acids. The CDR3 region has the DNA TGTGCCAGCAGTGGCGGGAGGGACACCGGGGAGCTGTTTTTT. Translated: CASSGGRDTGELFF.

The rearrangement links TRBV5-1 to TRBJ1-6; tentatively, D is TRBD1 (6 bases). The CDR3 length is 14 residues. Per germline, CDR1 SGHRS and CDR2 YFSETQ. Trimming removed 6 bases at V and 7 bases at J, with 14 bases between. The CDR3 DNA reads TGCGCCAGCACTGGGGGACAAACGAATTCACCCCTCCACTTT. Translating it yields CASTGGQTNSPLHF.

V and J are TRBV7-6 and TRBJ2-7; weak D call: TRBD2 (5 bases). The germline V and J ends were trimmed by 1 base and 7 bases, with 11 bases remaining between them. The V gene's germline CDR1 is SGHVS and CDR2 FNYEAQ. The length of the CDR3 is 13 residues. The CDR3 nucleotides read TGTGCCAGCAGCTTAGTTGAGGGCAGGGAGCAGTACTTC. Encoded protein: CASSLVEGREQYF.

This clone came up once. The V and J genes are TRBV29-1 and TRBJ2-1, with 9 bases that match TRBD2. This CDR3 is 16 amino acids long. The ends lost 5 bases at V and 1 base at J; junction bases unmatched: 9. Germline V lookup: CDR1 SQVTM, CDR2 ANQGSEA. The CDR3 sequence is CSVRDSGRPSYNEQFF. Written as DNA, the CDR3 is TGCAGCGTTCGAGATAGCGGGAGACCTTCCTACAATGAGCAGTTCTTC.

V usage is TRBV7-2 and J usage is TRBJ2-1; 9 bases align to TRBD2. CDR1 is SGHTA, CDR2 FQGNSA, per germline. The V segment lost 5 bases and the J segment 10 bases; nucleotides outside the gene matches: 12. CDR3 length: 15 amino acids. CDR3 in amino acids: CASSTRGGRAGEQFF. Written as DNA, the CDR3 is TGTGCCAGCAGCACCCGGGGCGGGAGGGCCGGAGAGCAGTTCTTC.

The chain employs TRBV5-3 and TRBJ1-1; D is undetermined. TRBV5-3 is sorted into the ORF group, with uncertain function. The CDR3 consists of 18 residues. The germline V and J ends were trimmed by 0 bases and 4 bases, with 22 bases remaining between them. DNA for the CDR3: TGTGCCAGAAGCTTGGATCGTTCGTCGAGGGCGTCGGGCACTGAAGCTTTCTTT. Protein sequence: CARSLDRSSRASGTEAFF.

V usage is TRBV7-9 and J usage is TRBJ2-7; 8 bases map to TRBD2. The CDR3 sequence is 14 residues long. V trimming: 0 bases; J trimming: 10 bases; junction bases outside the gene matches: 8. Germline-derived CDR1 and CDR2 are SEHNR and FQNEAQ (reference sequence). The CDR3, as DNA: TGTGCCAGCAGCTTAGCGCTTCGGGAGGGCCTCCAGTACTTC. This gives the protein CASSLALREGLQYF.

The chain has TRBV30 and TRBJ2-2, with D possibly being TRBD1 (6 bases). The CDR3 runs 13 residues. Per the germline V gene, CDR1 is GTSNPN and CDR2 is SVGIG (reference sequence). The V end was cut by 5 bases, the J end by 0 bases, with 7 bases between. CDR3 coding DNA: TGTGCCTGGCAGGGGTCGAACACCGGGGAGCTGTTTTTT. This encodes CAWQGSNTGELFF.

The gene calls are TRBV10-3 and TRBJ2-1; 7 nucleotides line up with TRBD2. Per germline, CDR1 ENHRY and CDR2 SYGVKD. V shed 7 bases and J 8 bases; nucleotides not matched to a gene: 8. The CDR3 spans 13 residues. The CDR3 sequence: CAIKPASGDEQFF. In DNA form, the CDR3 reads TGTGCCATCAAACCTGCTAGCGGTGATGAGCAGTTCTTC.

The chain is built from TRBV6-1 and TRBJ2-4; perhaps TRBD2 as D (5 bases). The CDR3 runs 15 residues. The V end lost 4 bases, the J end lost 1 base, and 11 bases lay between the germline ends. The germline CDR1 and CDR2 sequences are MNHNS and SASEGT. The CDR3 protein is CASSAAGRAKNIQYF. The CDR3 DNA is TGTGCCAGCAGTGCCGCGGGTCGGGCCAAAAACATTCAGTACTTC.

The chain links TRBV6-4 to TRBJ2-3; D remains unclear. Germline V gene sequence: CDR1 MRHNA, CDR2 SNTAGT. The CDR3 loop spans 12 amino acids. Trimming removed 6 bases at V and 9 bases at J, with 13 bases between. The CDR3 reads CASRGASETQYF. As DNA, the CDR3 is TGTGCCAGCAGGGGCGCTTCTGAGACGCAGTATTTT.

The CDR3 reads CASSLPHLTGELFF. The CDR3 DNA reads TGTGCCAGCAGTCTCCCACATCTGACCGGGGAGCTGTTTTTT. The rearrangement uses TRBV27 and TRBJ2-2; D is unclear. The germline V gene encodes CDR1 MNHEY and CDR2 SMNVEV (reference sequence). V was clipped by 5 bases and J by 5 bases, with 12 bases between them. The CDR3 consists of 14 residues.

The chain carries TRBV9 and TRBJ1-1, with D perhaps TRBD1 (5 bases). The germline CDR1 and CDR2 sequences are SGDLS and YYNGEE. There are 13 residues in the CDR3. With 0 bases removed from V and 10 bases from J, the gap between germline ends came to 13 bases. DNA for the CDR3: TGTGCCAGCAGCGTAGACGGAGGGGCTGGAGCTTTCTTT. This gives the protein CASSVDGGAGAFF.

This clone has more than one count but fewer than ten. The J gene is TRBJ2-3, the V gene TRBV19, with a possible D match to TRBD2 (6 bases). Looked up from germline, CDR1 is LNHDA and CDR2 is SQIVND (reference sequence). V was trimmed by 6 bases and J by 5 bases, leaving 12 bases between them. The CDR3 is 13 amino acids. CDR3 bases: TGTGCCAGTAGGACCCTGGGGGGAGATACGCAGTATTTT. This encodes CASRTLGGDTQYF.

V and J are TRBV27 and TRBJ2-1; D remains unclear. The ends were cut back, 4 bases at V and 5 bases at J, with 3 bases in the middle. Germline V lookup: CDR1 MNHEY, CDR2 SMNVEV (reference sequence). There are 11 residues in the CDR3. The CDR3 is CASSSNNEQFF. The CDR3 DNA reads as TGTGCCAGCAGTTCCAACAATGAGCAGTTCTTC.

The chain is built from TRBV5-1 and TRBJ2-7, with TRBD2 as a possible D gene (7 bases). Germline V gene sequence: CDR1 SGHRS, CDR2 YFSETQ. Trimming stripped 3 bases from V and 5 bases from J, with 15 bases between. This CDR3 spans 14 amino acids. CDR3 residues: CASSSGTSGDEQYF. The CDR3 region has the DNA TGCGCCAGCAGCTCCGGGACAAGCGGGGACGAGCAGTACTTC.

The J gene is TRBJ1-4, the V gene TRBV30, with D tentatively TRBD1 (6 bases). V gave up 6 bases and J gave up 7 bases, with 18 bases separating them. The germline CDR1 and CDR2 sequences are GTSNPN and SVGIG (reference sequence). The CDR3 has 14 residues. CDR3 protein: CACSRGGGGEKLFF. For the CDR3, the DNA is TGTGCCTGCTCGAGAGGGGGGGGAGGTGAAAAACTGTTTTTT.

This chain connects TRBV18 to TRBJ2-7; 10 nucleotides line up with TRBD1. After removal of 5 bases from V and 2 bases from J, the junction contained 3 bases not matched to a gene. The CDR3 is made up of 14 amino acids. The germline CDR1 and CDR2 sequences are KGHSH and LQKENI. CDR3 nucleotides: TGTGCCAGCTCATCCGGGACAGGGGCCTACGAGCAGTACTTC. It encodes CASSSGTGAYEQYF.

The chain has TRBV5-6 and TRBJ2-7; tentatively, D is TRBD1 (5 bases). V lost 1 base and J lost 1, with 12 bases in between. Germline V gives CDR1 SGHDT, CDR2 YYEEEE. The CDR3 sequence is 15 residues long. The CDR3 DNA reads as TGTGCCAGCAGCTTGTGGGCCAGGGCATCCTACGAGCAGTACTTC. Translation gives CASSLWARASYEQYF.

This rearrangement joins TRBV7-8 to TRBJ1-3, with TRBD1 as a possible D gene (5 bases). Germline V gives CDR1 SGHVS, CDR2 FQNEAQ. The V end was cut by 0 bases, the J end by 0 bases, with 12 bases between. The CDR3 has 17 amino acids. The CDR3 loop reads CASSLAWGDHSGNTIYF. The DNA of the CDR3 is TGTGCCAGCAGCTTAGCGTGGGGCGATCACTCTGGAAACACCATATATTTT.

The sample holds a few counts of this clone. The CDR3 DNA is TGTGCCAGTAGTATGGGAGGGAGGGCCACCGGGGAGCTGTTTTTT. This encodes CASSMGGRATGELFF. The genes are TRBV19 and TRBJ2-2; 7 positions agree with TRBD2. The V segment lost 3 bases and the J segment 4 bases; nucleotides outside the gene matches: 5. Looked up from germline, CDR1 is LNHDA and CDR2 is SQIVND (reference sequence). This CDR3 has 15 amino acids.

The rearrangement links TRBV7-9 to TRBJ2-1; 14 nucleotides match TRBD2. CDR1 is SEHNR, CDR2 FQNEAQ, per germline (reference sequence). The CDR3 consists of 17 residues. The ends lost 1 base at V and 7 bases at J; junction bases unmatched: 6. CDR3 sequence (DNA): TGTGCCAGCAGCTTAGGGGGACTAGCGGGAGTTGGGAATGAGCAGTTCTTC. Protein product: CASSLGGLAGVGNEQFF.

This rearrangement joins TRBV29-1 to TRBJ2-3, with D possibly TRBD1 on 7 matching bases. Trimming removed 7 bases from V and 5 bases from J, with 19 bases in between. The CDR3 contains 14 residues. In germline, CDR1 is SQVTM, CDR2 ANQGSEA. This CDR3 is CSAGGTDHGDTQYF. CDR3 nucleotide sequence: TGCAGCGCTGGAGGGACAGACCACGGAGATACGCAGTATTTT.